The TCR beta chain under discussion was sequenced for a study of long-term antiretroviral therapy in people with HIV. This CDR3 has 15 residues. Germline V CDR1 and CDR2: LGHNT, FRNRAP. The ends lost 4 bases at V and 0 bases at J; junction bases unmatched: 3. Investigators performed immunoSEQ version v3.0 at survey level. Repertoires were generated with immunoSEQ multiplex PCR, while TCRdb's copy carries only in-frame clones and drops some. The data show 20,000 to 25,000 clones, roughly 92% seen once. The chain couples TRBV12-5 to TRBJ2-3; 8 bases are shared with TRBD2. The TCR sequence derives from a woman in her 50s with HIV. The specimen was unsorted PBMCs, collected 4.4 years after starting antiretroviral therapy. CDR3 nucleotide sequence: TGTGCTAGTGGTTCGCTAGCGGGTAGCACAGATACGCAGTATTTT. Its translation is CASGSLAGSTDTQYF.